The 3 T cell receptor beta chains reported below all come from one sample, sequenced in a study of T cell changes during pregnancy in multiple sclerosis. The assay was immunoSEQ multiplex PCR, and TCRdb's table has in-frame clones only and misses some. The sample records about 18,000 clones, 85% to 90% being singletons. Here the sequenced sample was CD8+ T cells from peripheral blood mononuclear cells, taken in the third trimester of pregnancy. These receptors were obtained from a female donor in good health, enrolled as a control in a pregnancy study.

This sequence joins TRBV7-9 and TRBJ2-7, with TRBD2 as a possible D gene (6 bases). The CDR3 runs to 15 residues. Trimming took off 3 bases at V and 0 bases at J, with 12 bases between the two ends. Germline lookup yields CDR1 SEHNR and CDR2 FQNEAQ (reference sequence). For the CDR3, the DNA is TGTGCCAGCAGCTTCGGGGGTTTCAGCTCCTACGAGCAGTACTTC. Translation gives CASSFGGFSSYEQYF.

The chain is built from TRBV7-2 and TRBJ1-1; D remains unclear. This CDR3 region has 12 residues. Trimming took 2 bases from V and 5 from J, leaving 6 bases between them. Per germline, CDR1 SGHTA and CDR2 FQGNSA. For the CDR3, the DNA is TGTGCCAGCAGCTTACGTAAAACTGAAGCTTTCTTT. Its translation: CASSLRKTEAFF.

CDR3 protein: CASSQRDLREGQGDTQYF. The CDR3 bases are TGCGCCAGCAGCCAGCGGGATTTGCGGGAGGGCCAGGGAGATACGCAGTATTTT. The chain couples TRBV4-3 to TRBJ2-3, with 9 bases lining up with TRBD2. This CDR3 has 18 amino acids. Germline-derived CDR1 and CDR2 are LGHNA and YSLEER. The junction had 15 bases not matched to a gene; V was cut back by 3 bases and J by 5 bases.